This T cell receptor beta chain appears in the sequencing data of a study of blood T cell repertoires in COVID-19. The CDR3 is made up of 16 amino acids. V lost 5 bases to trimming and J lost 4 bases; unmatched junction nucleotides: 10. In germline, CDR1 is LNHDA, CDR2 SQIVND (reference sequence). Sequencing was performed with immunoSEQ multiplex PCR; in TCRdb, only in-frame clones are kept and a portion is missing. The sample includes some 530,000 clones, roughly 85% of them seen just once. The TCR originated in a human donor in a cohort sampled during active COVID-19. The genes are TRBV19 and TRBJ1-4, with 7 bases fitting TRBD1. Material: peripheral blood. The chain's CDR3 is CASSSYRGGGNEKLFF. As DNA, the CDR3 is TGTGCCAGTAGTTCGTACAGGGGAGGAGGTAATGAAAAACTGTTTTTT.